This T cell receptor beta chain was identified in a study of vaccination effects on CD4 cells after COVID-19. In the study overall: Two doses of BNT162b2 or mRNA-1273 vaccine were administered to participants. Study-wide results and caveats: By a late point after vaccination, infection- and vaccine-induced clones had shrunk markedly through clonal contraction.

Before any sequencing was done, the ViraFEST assay used viral peptide pools to expand antigen-specific CD4+ T cells. At the end of 9 to 11 days of culture, CD4+ T cells were isolated. Negative nucleocapsid antibody tests before and after vaccination confirmed no previous SARS-CoV-2 infection. Every well got around 1.9 million PBMC, which were grown with around 11 IU/ml IL-2 and 8.5 to 10 ug/ml peptides. As regards this clone: Its specificity is unknown.

V gave up 7 bases and J gave up 8 bases; unmatched junction bases: 10. The CDR3 totals 13 residues. Germline V gene lookup returns CDR1 SGHDT and CDR2 YYEEEE. Using immunoSEQ multiplex PCR, the repertoire was profiled, and TCRdb retains in-frame clones only, with some absent. The data hold about 40,000 clones, with about three fifths observed a single time. The receptor comes from a human donor who received a COVID-19 vaccine. V is TRBV5-6 and J is TRBJ1-2, with TRBD1 matching 8 bases. The sequences come from CD4+ T cells from PBMCs cultured with HCoV-OC43 spike peptides, collected before COVID-19 vaccination. Sample subset: HCoV-OC43 spike overlapping peptide pool stimulation. The CDR3 nucleotides are TGTGCCAGCCGGATAGACAGGGGAGGCGGCTACACCTTC. This gives the protein CASRIDRGGGYTF.